This T cell receptor beta chain originates from a study of blood T cells in healthy people across ages. Study-wide points: It was the long-lived donors that had more naive CD4+ cells and higher diversity than aged donors.

A J-beta primer mix and a sample-barcoded 5' primer were used in a second PCR of about 7 to 12 cycles. Via MiXCR, TCRdb re-called the 5' RACE reads, giving one row per CDR3 protein. The table records about a million distinct CDR3 sequences, just over 50% of them present only once. The sample holds a few counts of this clonotype. Antigen specificity is unknown. Material for sequencing was blood. This TCR was recovered from a woman aged 55-70 years in good health.

The CDR3 spells CASSFPASTDTQYF. For the CDR3, the DNA is TGTGCCAGCAGTTTCCCCGCTAGCACAGATACGCAGTATTTT. V gene TRBV12-3 or TRBV12-4 combines with J gene TRBJ2-3, with D unclear. V dropped 3 bases and J dropped 0 bases, with 7 bases sitting between them. This CDR3 has 14 amino acids.